This is a list of T cell receptor beta chains from one sample in a study of post-analysis software for immune sequencing data. From the PCR reads, TCRdb called clonotypes with MiXCR, one entry per CDR3 protein. The repertoire holds about 150,000 distinct CDR3 sequences, with around 28% as singletons. The sample was blood. These receptors were collected from a girl aged 10 to 17 with multiple sclerosis. The CDR3 runs from the conserved cysteine through the conserved F or W. D genes are given only for firm matches. For some rows the clone size is stated as once, few or many, or as a class when expanded; others skip it.

.	TRBV12-3/TRBV12-4	TRBJ1-2	many	CASSLKVKAGNYGYTF	TGTGCCAGCAGTTTGAAGGTTAAAGCAGGGAACTATGGCTACACCTTC
.	TRBV5-1	TRBJ1-2	.	CTSSFSVTEDANYGYTF	TGCACCAGCAGCTTTTCTGTTACAGAAGACGCTAACTATGGCTACACCTTC
.	TRBV4-1	TRBJ1-4	few	CASSPGPVKAYEKLFF	TGCGCCAGCAGCCCTGGACCGGTTAAGGCATATGAAAAACTGTTTTTT
.	TRBV9	TRBJ2-7	many	CASSLRDGTYEQYF	TGTGCCAGCAGCCTCCGGGACGGCACCTACGAGCAGTACTTC
.	TRBV21-1	TRBJ2-2	.	CASSKAGSGRVTGELFF	TGTGCCAGCAGCAAAGCGGGTAGCGGGAGGGTTACCGGGGAGCTGTTTTTT
TRBD2	TRBV10-3	TRBJ2-1	.	CAITSIAGGSSYNEQFF	TGTGCCATCACGAGCATAGCGGGAGGGAGCTCCTACAATGAGCAGTTCTTC
TRBD2	TRBV20-1	TRBJ2-1	many	CSARDFGLAALNEQFF	TGCAGTGCTAGAGATTTTGGACTAGCGGCACTCAATGAGCAGTTCTTC
.	TRBV27	TRBJ2-5	.	CASTTLAARQYF	TGTGCCAGCACCACACTAGCAGCCAGGCAGTACTTC
TRBD1	TRBV10-3	TRBJ2-3	few	CAITGPGQEGTDTQYF	TGTGCCATCACTGGGCCGGGACAGGAAGGCACAGATACGCAGTATTTT
.	TRBV9	TRBJ1-1	many	CASSVAGGRSEAFF	TGTGCCAGCAGCGTAGCGGGGGGACGGAGTGAAGCTTTCTTT
.	TRBV18	TRBJ1-1	.	CASSPSQDDEAFF	TGTGCCAGCTCACCATCACAGGATGATGAAGCTTTCTTT
.	TRBV28	TRBJ1-6	.	CASSSRGVWGRRDSPLHF	TGTGCCAGCAGTTCGCGGGGTGTTTGGGGGCGTAGAGATTCACCCCTCCACTTT
.	TRBV5-1	TRBJ2-7	many	CASSPSWGGQVEQYF	TGCGCCAGCAGCCCCTCGTGGGGGGGCCAAGTGGAGCAGTACTTC
TRBD1	TRBV28	TRBJ2-1	.	CASSLRDSHYNEQFF	TGTGCCAGCAGTCTCCGGGACAGCCACTACAATGAGCAGTTCTTC
TRBD2	TRBV28	TRBJ2-5	.	CASRPSGSGETQYF	TGTGCCAGCAGGCCTAGCGGGAGCGGGGAGACCCAGTACTTC
.	TRBV5-1	TRBJ2-3	.	CAGSAQGRDTQYF	TGCGCCGGCAGCGCACAGGGCAGGGATACGCAGTATTTT
TRBD1	TRBV20-1	TRBJ1-5	.	CSAVRTGGDNQPQHF	TGCAGTGCTGTAAGGACAGGGGGCGATAATCAGCCCCAGCATTTT
TRBD1	TRBV20-1	TRBJ1-2	many	CSASDRVRNGYTF	TGCAGTGCCTCGGACAGGGTACGGAATGGCTACACCTTC
TRBD2	TRBV12-3/TRBV12-4	TRBJ2-1	once	CASSLDRLTLAGGGSYNGQFF	TGTGCCAGCAGTTTGGATAGGTTAACACTAGCGGGAGGGGGGTCCTACAATGGGCAGTTCTTC
.	TRBV7-2	TRBJ2-5	many	CASSLMGAAQYF	TGTGCCAGCAGCTTAATGGGGGCGGCCCAGTACTTC
.	TRBV7-7	TRBJ2-1	.	CASSFGGFNNEQFF	TGTGCTAGCAGCTTCGGTGGCTTTAACAATGAGCAGTTCTTC
TRBD2	TRBV11-2	TRBJ2-1	.	CASSSSGNRLAGSGGRQFF	TGTGCCAGCAGCTCATCGGGCAACCGACTAGCGGGCTCGGGGGGTCGGCAGTTCTTC
.	TRBV10-3	TRBJ1-4	many	CAISESPGGIRVEKLFF	TGTGCCATCAGTGAGTCGCCTGGAGGGATTCGGGTTGAAAAACTGTTTTTT
.	TRBV5-1	TRBJ1-2	many	CASSLENYGYTF	TGCGCCAGCAGCTTGGAGAACTATGGCTACACCTTC
TRBD1	TRBV5-4	TRBJ2-5	.	CASSRPGQSLPQETQYF	TGTGCCAGCAGCAGACCGGGACAGAGCCTCCCCCAAGAGACCCAGTACTTC
.	TRBV12-3/TRBV12-4	TRBJ1-1	.	CANSLEGVATAFF	TGTGCCAACAGTCTCGAGGGGGTAGCGACAGCTTTCTTT
.	TRBV5-5	TRBJ2-7	many	CASSSYGGNYEQYF	TGTGCCAGCAGCTCTTACGGGGGAAACTACGAGCAGTACTTC
.	TRBV7-2	TRBJ1-2	.	CASSLAPVPNYGYTF	TGTGCCAGCAGCTTAGCCCCCGTTCCTAACTATGGCTACACCTTC
TRBD2	TRBV7-9	TRBJ2-7	.	CASSLGGTSGSYEQYF	TGTGCCAGCAGCTTAGGAGGGACTAGCGGTTCCTACGAGCAGTACTTC
.	TRBV2	TRBJ2-5	few	CAGASREDQETQYF	TGTGCCGGAGCGTCACGGGAAGACCAAGAGACCCAGTACTTC
.	TRBV6-5	TRBJ2-1	.	CASSYSHEQFF	TGTGCCAGCAGTTACTCCCATGAGCAGTTCTTC
TRBD2	TRBV5-6	TRBJ2-1	many	CASSLAGGRGGYNEQFF	TGTGCCAGCAGCTTGGCCGGGGGTCGGGGAGGGTACAATGAGCAGTTCTTC
.	TRBV27	TRBJ1-2	many	CASSLQGANYGYTF	TGTGCCAGCAGTTTGCAGGGAGCTAACTATGGCTACACCTTC
.	TRBV12-3/TRBV12-4	TRBJ2-7	few	CASGGDSYEQYF	TGTGCCAGCGGGGGGGACAGCTACGAGCAGTACTTC
.	TRBV7-9	TRBJ1-1	few	CASRLQGPNTEAFF	TGTGCCAGCAGACTTCAGGGGCCGAACACTGAAGCTTTCTTT
.	TRBV6-5	TRBJ2-3	many	CASSYSRESTDTQYF	TGTGCCAGCAGTTACTCGAGGGAGTCCACAGATACGCAGTATTTT
TRBD2	TRBV10-3	TRBJ2-1	many	CAIQGLAGEKMGNEQFF	TGTGCCATCCAGGGACTAGCGGGAGAGAAAATGGGCAATGAGCAGTTCTTC
.	TRBV29-1	TRBJ2-1	once	CSVETPRGQFF	TGCAGCGTTGAAACGCCCCGGGGACAGTTCTTC
TRBD1	TRBV18	TRBJ2-2	.	CASSPGQETTGELFF	TGTGCCAGCTCACCGGGACAGGAGACCACCGGGGAGCTGTTTTTT
TRBD2	TRBV15	TRBJ2-1	few	CATSRGTSGRNEQFF	TGTGCCACCAGCAGAGGGACTAGCGGGAGAAATGAGCAGTTCTTC
.	TRBV12-3/TRBV12-4	TRBJ1-2	.	CASGNRVDYGYTF	TGTGCCAGCGGAAACAGGGTTGACTATGGCTACACCTTC
TRBD1	TRBV20-1	TRBJ2-7	.	CSARTGEAGDEQYF	TGCAGTGCAAGGACAGGGGAAGCAGGTGACGAGCAGTACTTC
TRBD2	TRBV2	TRBJ2-4	many	CASSESRGGAKNIQYF	TGTGCCAGCAGTGAATCCCGGGGGGGAGCCAAAAACATTCAGTACTTC
TRBD1	TRBV5-6	TRBJ1-2	.	CASSWDRELNYGYTF	TGTGCCAGCAGCTGGGACAGGGAACTGAACTATGGCTACACCTTC
.	TRBV4-1	TRBJ1-2	many	CASSQADFNYGYTF	TGCGCCAGCAGCCAAGCCGACTTTAACTATGGCTACACCTTC
TRBD1	TRBV20-1	TRBJ1-5	.	CSAGGTGYSNQPQHF	TGCAGTGCTGGGGGGACAGGTTATAGCAATCAGCCCCAGCATTTT